This TCR beta chain was recorded in a study of T cells after yellow fever vaccination. Study-level information: Fractions low in cell number were prepared with SMART-Seq v4 Ultra Low Input.

Per the germline V gene, CDR1 is SEHNR and CDR2 is FQNEAQ (reference sequence). Trimming took 4 bases from V and 0 from J, leaving 12 bases between them. The CDR3 runs 15 residues. This clonotype was observed at least ten times. Its antigen is unknown. Notes on the study in general: Highly abundant clonotypes carried over from the bulk population could end up in FACS-sorted repertoires as contaminants.

As TCR cDNA was made by 5'RACE template switching, a universal primer site and UMIs were added. In TCRdb, the 5' RACE reads were re-called with MiXCR into one record per CDR3 protein. Found here are 300,000 to 350,000 distinct CDR3 sequences, 3.5% to 4.5% of them singletons; the top ten hold around 19%. The chain joins TRBV7-9 to TRBJ1-1, with D possibly being TRBD1 (6 bases). The source is a man in his late teens or twenties who received the YFV17D yellow fever vaccine. This specimen consisted of PBMCs, obtained 15 days after the yellow fever booster vaccination. The CDR3 here is CASSSAGQLNTEAFF. The CDR3 DNA reads as TGTGCCAGCAGCTCCGCCGGACAGTTGAACACTGAAGCTTTCTTT.